This passage covers 8 T cell receptor beta chains from one sample sequenced in a study of blood T cell repertoires in COVID-19 (dated by TCRdb to the early 2020s). The method behind the library was the immunoSEQ multiplex PCR assay. Not all clones reach the TCRdb copy of this immuneACCESS table, which keeps in-frame sequences only. Checked studies attribute under half of the gap to unresolved V genes and leave the rest unexplained. The sample records 70,000 to 95,000 clones, about 92% of which are singletons. The ten largest clones add up to approximately 2% of the sample. Sequenced sample: peripheral blood. These receptors all stem from a man aged 45-65 years with acute or convalescent COVID-19.

V and J are TRBV10-2 and TRBJ1-5; D remains ambiguous. Germline V gene lookup returns CDR1 WSHSY and CDR2 SAAADI. The CDR3 totals 12 residues. Trimming removed 6 bases at V and 6 bases at J, with 9 bases between. The DNA of the CDR3 is TGCGCCAGCAGATCGGGGTCTCAGCCCCAGCATTTT. Translated, it gives CASRSGSQPQHF.

J is TRBJ2-7 and V is TRBV28, with TRBD1 as a possible D gene (6 bases). CDR1 and CDR2 from the germline V gene are MDHEN and SYDVKM. The V and J ends lost 6 bases and 0 bases respectively, with 12 bases between them. This CDR3 has 14 amino acids. The CDR3 DNA reads as TGTGCCAGCAGACCAACGACAGGCTCCTACGAGCAGTACTTC. The encoded protein is CASRPTTGSYEQYF.

CDR3 bases: TGCGCCAGCAGCCATCTAAGACAGGGTTTGAATTCACCCCTCCACTTT. Encoded protein: CASSHLRQGLNSPLHF. V is TRBV4-1 and J is TRBJ1-6, with 7 bases aligning to TRBD1. The V and J ends lost 3 bases and 7 bases, in that order; junction bases with no gene match: 9. The CDR3 covers 16 residues. The germline gives CDR1 MGHRA, CDR2 YSYEKL.

CDR3 nucleotides: TGTGCCAGCAGCACGGGGAAGGGACAGTTCACAGATACGCAGTATTTT. Translating it yields CASSTGKGQFTDTQYF. The genes are TRBV5-8 and TRBJ2-3; 7 nucleotides agree with TRBD1. The CDR3 is 16 amino acids. CDR1 and CDR2 from the germline V gene are SGHTS and YDEGEE. After removal of 4 bases from V and 2 bases from J, the junction contained 10 bases not matched to a gene.

This clone was seen at least ten times. V and J are TRBV15 and TRBJ2-7, with TRBD2 matching over 14 bases. The CDR3 is 14 amino acids. Trimming removed 8 bases from V and 2 bases from J; junction bases left unmatched: 2. From germline, CDR1 is LNHNV and CDR2 YYDKDF (reference sequence). The CDR3 bases are TGTGCCACCTTGACTAGCGGGAGGGCCTACGAGCAGTACTTC. Translated, it gives CATLTSGRAYEQYF.

This chain uses TRBV5-1 with TRBJ1-2; 8 bases are a match to TRBD1. Germline V gene lookup returns CDR1 SGHRS and CDR2 YFSETQ. The CDR3 consists of 17 residues. V trimming: 4 bases; J trimming: 7 bases; junction bases outside the gene matches: 18. In DNA form, the CDR3 reads TGCGCCAGCAGCCTCTACCCGCCGGGACAGGTCGGTGGTGGCTACACCTTC. Translated, it gives CASSLYPPGQVGGGYTF.

The rearrangement joins TRBV2 to TRBJ1-6; perhaps TRBD1 as D (6 bases). Trimming pared 4 bases from V and 2 bases from J, leaving 9 bases between. The CDR3 runs 15 residues. CDR1 and CDR2 from the germline V gene are SNHLY and FYNNEI. CDR3 sequence (DNA): TGTGCCAGCAGTGTACAGGGACCCTATAATTCACCCCTCCACTTT. The encoded protein is CASSVQGPYNSPLHF.

This clone was seen once. The V and J genes are TRBV2 and TRBJ2-2, with D unresolved. This CDR3 has 16 residues. V was trimmed by 3 bases and J by 0 bases, leaving 11 bases between them. Looked up from germline, CDR1 is SNHLY and CDR2 is FYNNEI. CDR3 nucleotides: TGTGCCAGCAGTGACTTGGCGGTAACGAACACCGGGGAGCTGTTTTTT. Translating it yields CASSDLAVTNTGELFF.